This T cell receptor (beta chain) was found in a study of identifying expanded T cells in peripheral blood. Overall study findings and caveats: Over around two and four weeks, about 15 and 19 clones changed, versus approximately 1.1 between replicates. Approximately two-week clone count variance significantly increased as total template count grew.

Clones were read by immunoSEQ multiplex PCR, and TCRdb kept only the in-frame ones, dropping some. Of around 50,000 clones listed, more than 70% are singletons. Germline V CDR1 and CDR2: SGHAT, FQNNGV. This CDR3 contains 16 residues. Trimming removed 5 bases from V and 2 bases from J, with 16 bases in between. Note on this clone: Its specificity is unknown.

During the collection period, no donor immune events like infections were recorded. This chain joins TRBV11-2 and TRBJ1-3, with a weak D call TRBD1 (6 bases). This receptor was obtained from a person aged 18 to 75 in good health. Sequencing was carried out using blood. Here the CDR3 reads CASSPRGEVPGNTIYF. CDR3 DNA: TGTGCCAGCAGCCCTAGGGGGGAGGTACCTGGAAACACCATATATTTT.